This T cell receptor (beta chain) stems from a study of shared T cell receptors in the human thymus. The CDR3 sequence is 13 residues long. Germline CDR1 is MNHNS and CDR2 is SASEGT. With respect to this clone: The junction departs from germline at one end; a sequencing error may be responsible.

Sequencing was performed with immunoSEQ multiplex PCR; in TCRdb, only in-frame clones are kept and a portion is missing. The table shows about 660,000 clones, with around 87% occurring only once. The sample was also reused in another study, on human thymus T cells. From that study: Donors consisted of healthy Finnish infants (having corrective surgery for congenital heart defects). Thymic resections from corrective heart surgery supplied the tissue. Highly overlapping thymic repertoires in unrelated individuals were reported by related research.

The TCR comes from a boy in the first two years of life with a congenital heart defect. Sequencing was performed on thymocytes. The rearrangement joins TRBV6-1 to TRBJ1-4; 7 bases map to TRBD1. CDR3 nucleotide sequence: TGTGCCAGCAGTGAAGCGCAAGGGGGCGAAGAGGTGTGG. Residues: CASSEAQGGEEVW.